Below are 7 T cell receptor beta chains sequenced from a single sample in a study of blood T cell repertoires in COVID-19. Repertoires were generated with immunoSEQ multiplex PCR, while TCRdb's copy carries only in-frame clones and drops some. The sample yields 250,000 or so clones, around nine tenths seen once. The specimen was peripheral blood. Receptors originate from a woman in her 70s with active or convalescent COVID-19.

V is TRBV18 and J is TRBJ1-1; TRBD1 matches 9 bases. V gave up 3 bases and J gave up 4 bases; unmatched junction bases: 3. The CDR3 is made up of 14 amino acids. Germline V gene data show CDR1 as KGHSH and CDR2 as LQKENI. The CDR3 sequence: CASSPGTGTTEAFF. The CDR3 nucleotides are TGTGCCAGCTCACCTGGGACAGGGACCACTGAAGCTTTCTTT.

This chain connects TRBV2 to TRBJ2-2; no reliable D call. Trimming stripped 6 bases from V and 5 bases from J, with 16 bases between. This CDR3 has 15 amino acids. Germline V gives CDR1 SNHLY, CDR2 FYNNEI. The CDR3 loop reads CASSPSSSRTGELFF. CDR3 bases: TGTGCCAGCAGCCCCAGTTCCTCGAGGACCGGGGAGCTGTTTTTT.

The chain combines TRBV5-1 with TRBJ2-2; TRBD1 might be the D (6 bases). The CDR3 totals 11 residues. CDR1 is SGHRS and CDR2 is YFSETQ in the germline V gene. V dropped 4 bases and J dropped 13 bases, with 11 bases sitting between them. The chain's CDR3 is CASSLTGRLFF. CDR3 sequence (DNA): TGCGCCAGCAGCCTTACAGGGCGGCTGTTTTTT. The variable domain in full, completed from reference TRBV5-1 and TRBJ2-2, reads KAGVTQTPRYLIKTRGQQVTLSCSPISGHRSVSWYQQTPGQGLQFLFEYFSETQRNKGNFPGRFSGRQFSNSRSEMNVSTLELGDSALYLCASSLTGRLFFGEGSRLTVL.

CDR3 DNA sequence: TGCGCCAGCAGTGAGCGGGCAGGGGTGGTCTCTGGAAACACCATATATTTT. Protein sequence: CASSERAGVVSGNTIYF. The rearrangement uses TRBV10-2 and TRBJ1-3, with a tentative D call TRBD1 (6 bases). Between the trimmed V and J ends, which lost 2 bases and 0 bases, there was a span of 14 bases. Per germline, CDR1 WSHSY and CDR2 SAAADI. There are 17 residues in the CDR3.

The chain couples TRBV11-3 to TRBJ2-5; 14 bases match TRBD2. From germline, CDR1 is SGHNT and CDR2 YENEEA. This CDR3 is built from 16 residues. J lost 5 bases, V lost 6 bases, and 8 bases had no gene match. The CDR3 loop reads CASSWGLAGAGETQYF. In DNA form, the CDR3 reads TGTGCCAGCAGTTGGGGACTAGCGGGGGCGGGGGAGACCCAGTACTTC.

V is TRBV5-1 and J is TRBJ1-1; 7 bases match TRBD1. Unmatched junction bases numbered 9, after V lost 5 bases and J lost 2 bases. The germline V gene has CDR1 SGHRS and CDR2 YFSETQ. The CDR3 consists of 15 residues. For the CDR3, the DNA is TGCGCCAGCAGGTTCCTCGACAGGGTCAACACTGAAGCTTTCTTT. Amino acid sequence: CASRFLDRVNTEAFF.

The chain links TRBV6-5 to TRBJ2-2, with a weak D call TRBD2 (6 bases). Trimming removed 6 bases at V and 5 bases at J, with 16 bases between. Germline V gives CDR1 MNHEY, CDR2 SVGAGI. CDR3 size: 15 residues. The CDR3 DNA is TGTGCCAGCAGGGCGGGACCCAGGTGGACCGGGGAGCTGTTTTTT. Translated: CASRAGPRWTGELFF.